The text below deals with one TCR beta chain. Its specificity is unknown. Amplification targeted TCR beta CDR3 regions from RNA transcripts. HTBI primers were employed in a first-round RT-PCR of the TCR CDR3. Using its own MiXCR run on the multiplex PCR reads, TCRdb lists one record per CDR3 protein. The repertoire has about 640,000 distinct CDR3 sequences, around 21% of them found once; the top ten carry roughly a third. Looked up from germline, CDR1 is ENHRY and CDR2 is SYGVKD. The CDR3 sequence is 17 residues long. Losses at the gene ends were 5 bases for V and 3 bases for J; bases not matched to a gene: 9. The data belong to a study of T cells in Graves' hyperthyroidism and ophthalmopathy. Study-wide results and caveats: Ophthalmopathy was predicted by the model a median of about 6.5 months ahead of onset.

Sequenced input: blood. The receptor's source is a man younger than 45 with Graves' ophthalmopathy. V usage is TRBV10-3 and J usage is TRBJ1-4, with 10 bases lining up with TRBD1. In DNA, the CDR3 is TGTGCCATCAGTCCAAACGACAGGGGGCTGGCTAATGAAAAACTGTTTTTT. Translating gives CAISPNDRGLANEKLFF.